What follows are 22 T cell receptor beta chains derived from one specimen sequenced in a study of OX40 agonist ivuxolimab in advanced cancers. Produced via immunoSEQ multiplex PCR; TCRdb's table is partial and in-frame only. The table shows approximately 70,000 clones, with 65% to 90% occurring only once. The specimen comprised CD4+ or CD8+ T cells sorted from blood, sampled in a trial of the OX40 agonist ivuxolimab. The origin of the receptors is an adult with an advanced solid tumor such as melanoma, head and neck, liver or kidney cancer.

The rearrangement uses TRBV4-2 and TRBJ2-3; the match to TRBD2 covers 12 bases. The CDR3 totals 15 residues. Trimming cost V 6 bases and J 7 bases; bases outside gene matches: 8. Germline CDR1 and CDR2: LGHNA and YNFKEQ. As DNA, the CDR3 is TGTGCCAGCAGTCCTAGCGGGGGGGAGACATATACGCAGTATTTT. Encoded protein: CASSPSGGETYTQYF.

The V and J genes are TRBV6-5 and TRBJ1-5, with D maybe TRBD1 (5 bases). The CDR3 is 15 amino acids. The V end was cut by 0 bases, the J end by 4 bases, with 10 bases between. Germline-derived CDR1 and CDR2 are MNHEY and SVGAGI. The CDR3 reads CASSYSPGGNQPQHF. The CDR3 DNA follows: TGTGCCAGCAGTTACTCCCCGGGGGGAAATCAGCCCCAGCATTTT.

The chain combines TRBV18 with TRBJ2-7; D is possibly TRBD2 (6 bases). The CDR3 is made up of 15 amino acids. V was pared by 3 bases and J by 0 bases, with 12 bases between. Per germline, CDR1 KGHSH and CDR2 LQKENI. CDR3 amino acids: CASSPGGANSYEQYF. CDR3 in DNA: TGTGCCAGCTCACCGGGCGGGGCCAACTCCTACGAGCAGTACTTC.

CDR3 protein: CASSIIGLGEQFF. The CDR3 DNA reads TGTGCCAGTAGTATTATAGGGTTGGGTGAGCAGTTCTTC. The rearrangement joins TRBV19 to TRBJ2-1; the D is unclear. Germline CDR1 and CDR2: LNHDA and SQIVND (reference sequence). Trimming removed 3 bases at V and 9 bases at J, with 12 bases between. This CDR3 region has 13 residues.

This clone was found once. CDR3 nucleotide sequence: TGCAGCGTTGAAGTTGCCGGACAGGGTTCGGACTATTTT. It is translated as CSVEVAGQGSDYF. The V gene is TRBV29-1, the J gene TRBJ2-3; 8 bases are a match to TRBD1. V lost 1 base and J lost 15; bases outside the gene matches: 12. The CDR3 loop spans 13 amino acids. Germline V gives CDR1 SQVTM, CDR2 ANQGSEA.

The CDR3 sequence is CASGGRLSQPQHF. CDR3 DNA sequence: TGTGCCAGCGGGGGGCGCCTTTCGCAGCCCCAGCATTTT. V is TRBV28 and J is TRBJ1-5, with D perhaps matching TRBD1 (6 bases). From germline, CDR1 is MDHEN and CDR2 SYDVKM. This CDR3 has 13 amino acids. Trimming removed 8 bases from V and 7 bases from J, with 15 bases in between.

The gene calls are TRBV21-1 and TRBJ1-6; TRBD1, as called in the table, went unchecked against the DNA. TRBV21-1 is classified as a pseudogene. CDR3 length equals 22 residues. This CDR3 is CASSKALRGQGANQHYNSPLHF. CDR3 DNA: TGTGCCAGCAGCAAAGCGCTTAGGGGCCAGGGGGCGAACCAACACTATAATTCACCCCTCCACTTT.

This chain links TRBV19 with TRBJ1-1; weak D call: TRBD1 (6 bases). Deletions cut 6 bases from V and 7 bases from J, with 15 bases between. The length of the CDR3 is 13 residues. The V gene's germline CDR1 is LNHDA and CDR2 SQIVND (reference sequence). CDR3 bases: TGTGCCAGTAGGGGGAGGGGGGAAGGTGAAGCTTTCTTT. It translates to CASRGRGEGEAFF.

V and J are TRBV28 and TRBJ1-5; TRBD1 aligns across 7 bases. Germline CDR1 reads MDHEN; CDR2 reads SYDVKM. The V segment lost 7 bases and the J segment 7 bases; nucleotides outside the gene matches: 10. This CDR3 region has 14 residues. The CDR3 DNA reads TGTGCCAGCAACACAGGGGAAAAGTGGCAGCCCCAGCATTTT. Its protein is CASNTGEKWQPQHF.

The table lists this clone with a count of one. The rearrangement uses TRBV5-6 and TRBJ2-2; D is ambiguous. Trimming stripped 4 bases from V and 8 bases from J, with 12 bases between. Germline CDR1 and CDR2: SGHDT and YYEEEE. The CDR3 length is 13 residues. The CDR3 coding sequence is TGTGCCAGCAGCAGTACAGTCGGTGGGGAGCTGTTTTTT. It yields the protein CASSSTVGGELFF.

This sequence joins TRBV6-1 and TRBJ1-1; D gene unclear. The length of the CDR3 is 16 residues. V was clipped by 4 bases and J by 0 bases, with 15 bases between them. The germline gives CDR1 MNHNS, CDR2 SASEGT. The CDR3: CASSGYVGVMNTEAFF. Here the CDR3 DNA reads TGTGCCAGCAGTGGGTACGTGGGAGTAATGAACACTGAAGCTTTCTTT.

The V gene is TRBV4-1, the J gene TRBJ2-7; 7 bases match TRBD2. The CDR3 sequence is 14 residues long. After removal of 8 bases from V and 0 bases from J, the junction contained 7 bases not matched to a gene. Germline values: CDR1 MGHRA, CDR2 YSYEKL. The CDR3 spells CASQRGLSSYEQYF. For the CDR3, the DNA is TGCGCCAGCCAGCGGGGTCTCAGCTCCTACGAGCAGTACTTC.

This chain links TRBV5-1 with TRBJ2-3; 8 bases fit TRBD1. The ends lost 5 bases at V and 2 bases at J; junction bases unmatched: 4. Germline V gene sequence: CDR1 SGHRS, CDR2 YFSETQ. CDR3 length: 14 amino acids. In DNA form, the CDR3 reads TGCGCCAGCAGGTTACAGGGGGTCACAGATACGCAGTATTTT. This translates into CASRLQGVTDTQYF.

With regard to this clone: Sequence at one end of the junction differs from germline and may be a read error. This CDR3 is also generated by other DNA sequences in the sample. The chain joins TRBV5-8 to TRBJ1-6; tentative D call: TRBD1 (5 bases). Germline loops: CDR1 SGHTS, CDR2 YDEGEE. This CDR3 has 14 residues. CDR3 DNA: TGCGCCAGCAGCCCCCGGGACTTAACTTCACCCCTCCACTTT. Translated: CASSPRDLTSPLHF.

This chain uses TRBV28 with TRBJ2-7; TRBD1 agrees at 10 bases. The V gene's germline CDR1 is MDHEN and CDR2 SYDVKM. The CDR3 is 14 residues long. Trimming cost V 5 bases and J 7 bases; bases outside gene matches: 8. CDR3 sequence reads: CASSVGQGYREQYF. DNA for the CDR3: TGTGCCAGCAGTGTGGGACAGGGGTACAGGGAGCAGTACTTC.

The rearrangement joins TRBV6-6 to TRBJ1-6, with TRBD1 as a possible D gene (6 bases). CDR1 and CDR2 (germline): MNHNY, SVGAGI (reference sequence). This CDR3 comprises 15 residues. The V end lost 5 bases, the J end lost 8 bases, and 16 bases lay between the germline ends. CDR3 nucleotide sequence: TGTGCCAGCAGTACCGGCGGGGGCGGACATTCACCCCTCCACTTT. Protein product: CASSTGGGGHSPLHF.

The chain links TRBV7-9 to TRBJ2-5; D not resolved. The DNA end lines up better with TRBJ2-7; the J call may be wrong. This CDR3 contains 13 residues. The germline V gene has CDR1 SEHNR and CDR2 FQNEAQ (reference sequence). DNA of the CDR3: TGTGCCAGCAGCTTAAGGATTTCCTACGAGCAGTACTTC. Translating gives CASSLRISYEQYF.

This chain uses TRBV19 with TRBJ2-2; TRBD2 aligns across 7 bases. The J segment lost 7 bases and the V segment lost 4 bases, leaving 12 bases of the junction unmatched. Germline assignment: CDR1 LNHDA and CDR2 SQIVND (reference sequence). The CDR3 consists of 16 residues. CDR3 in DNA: TGTGCCAGTAGTACACTAATTCAGGCGGGGGTCGGGGAGCTGTTTTTT. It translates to CASSTLIQAGVGELFF.

In DNA form, the CDR3 reads TGTGCCAGCAGTGAAGCGGGAGGTAAAGACATTCAGTACTTC. It is translated as CASSEAGGKDIQYF. The chain links TRBV6-1 to TRBJ2-4, with D tentatively TRBD2 (6 bases). V lost 0 bases, J lost 8 bases, and 11 bases lay in between. Germline V gives CDR1 MNHNS, CDR2 SASEGT. The CDR3 extends over 14 amino acids.

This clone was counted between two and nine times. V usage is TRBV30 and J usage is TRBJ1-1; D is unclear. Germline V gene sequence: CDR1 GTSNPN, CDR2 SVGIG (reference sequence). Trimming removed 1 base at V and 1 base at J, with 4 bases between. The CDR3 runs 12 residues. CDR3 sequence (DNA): TGTGCCTGGAGTGATGGGAACACTGAAGCTTTCTTT. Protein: CAWSDGNTEAFF.

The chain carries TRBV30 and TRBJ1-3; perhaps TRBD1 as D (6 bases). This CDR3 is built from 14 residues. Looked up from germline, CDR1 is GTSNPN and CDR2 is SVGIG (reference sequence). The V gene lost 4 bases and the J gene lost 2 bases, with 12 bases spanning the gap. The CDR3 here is CAWTTGIPGNTIYF. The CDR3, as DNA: TGTGCCTGGACTACAGGGATACCTGGAAACACCATATATTTT. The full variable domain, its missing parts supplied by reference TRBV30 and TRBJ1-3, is SQTIHQWPATLVQPVGSPLSLECTVEGTSNPNLYWYRQAAGRGLQLLFYSVGIGQISSEVPQNLSASRPQDRQFILSSKKLLLSDSGFYLCAWTTGIPGNTIYFGEGSWLTVV.

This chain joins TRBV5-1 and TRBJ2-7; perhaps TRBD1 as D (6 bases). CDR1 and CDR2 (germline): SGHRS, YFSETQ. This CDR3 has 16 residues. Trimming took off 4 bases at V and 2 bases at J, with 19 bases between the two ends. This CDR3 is CASSHTSGTIPYEQYF. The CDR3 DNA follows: TGCGCCAGCAGCCACACCTCCGGGACAATTCCCTACGAGCAGTACTTC.